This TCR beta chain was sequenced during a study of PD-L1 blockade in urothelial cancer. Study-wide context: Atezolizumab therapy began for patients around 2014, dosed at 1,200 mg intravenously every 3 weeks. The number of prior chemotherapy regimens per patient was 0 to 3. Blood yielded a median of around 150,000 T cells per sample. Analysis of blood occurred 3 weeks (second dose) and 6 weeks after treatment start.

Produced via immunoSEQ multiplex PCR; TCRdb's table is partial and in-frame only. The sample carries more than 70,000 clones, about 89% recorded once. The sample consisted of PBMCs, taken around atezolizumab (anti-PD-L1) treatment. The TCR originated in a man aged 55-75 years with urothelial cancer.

Written as DNA, the CDR3 is TGTGCCAGCAGAACGGGACTAGCGGGTCTAGATGAGCAGTTCTTC. Translating gives CASRTGLAGLDEQFF. The chain is built from TRBV7-2 and TRBJ2-1; TRBD2 matches at 12 bases. The CDR3 covers 15 residues. V was clipped by 6 bases and J by 8 bases; unmatched bases: 8. Germline lookup yields CDR1 SGHTA and CDR2 FQGNSA.